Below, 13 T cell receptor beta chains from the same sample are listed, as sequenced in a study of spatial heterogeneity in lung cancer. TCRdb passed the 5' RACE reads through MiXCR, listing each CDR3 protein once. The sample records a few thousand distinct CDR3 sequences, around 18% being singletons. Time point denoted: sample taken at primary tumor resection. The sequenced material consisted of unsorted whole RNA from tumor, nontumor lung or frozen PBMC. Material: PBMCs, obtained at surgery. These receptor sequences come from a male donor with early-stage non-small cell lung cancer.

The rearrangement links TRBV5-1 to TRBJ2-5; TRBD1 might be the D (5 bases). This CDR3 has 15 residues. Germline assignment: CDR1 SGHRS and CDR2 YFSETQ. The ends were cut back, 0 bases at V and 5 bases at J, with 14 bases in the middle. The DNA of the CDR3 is TGCGCCAGCAGCTTGGAGGCAGGGTCGGGCGAGACCCAGTACTTC. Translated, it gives CASSLEAGSGETQYF.

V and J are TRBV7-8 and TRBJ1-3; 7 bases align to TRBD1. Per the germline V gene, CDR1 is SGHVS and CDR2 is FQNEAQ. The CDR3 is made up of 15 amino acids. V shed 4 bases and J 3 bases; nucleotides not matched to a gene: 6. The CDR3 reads CASSSQTGFGNTIYF. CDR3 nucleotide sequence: TGTGCCAGCAGCTCGCAGACAGGGTTTGGAAACACCATATATTTT.

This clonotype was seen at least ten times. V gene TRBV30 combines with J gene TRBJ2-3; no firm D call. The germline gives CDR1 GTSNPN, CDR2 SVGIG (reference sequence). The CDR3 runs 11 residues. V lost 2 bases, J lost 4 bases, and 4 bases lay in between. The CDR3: CAWSRPDTQYF. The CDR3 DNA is TGTGCCTGGAGTCGCCCAGATACGCAGTATTTT. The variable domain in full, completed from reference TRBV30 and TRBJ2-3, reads SQTIHQWPATLVQPVGSPLSLECTVEGTSNPNLYWYRQAAGRGLQLLFYSVGIGQISSEVPQNLSASRPQDRQFILSSKKLLLSDSGFYLCAWSRPDTQYFGPGTRLTVL.

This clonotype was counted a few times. The CDR3 is CASSWDVGEQYF. CDR3 DNA: TGCGCCAGCAGCTGGGACGTGGGCGAGCAGTACTTC. The J gene is TRBJ2-7, the V gene TRBV5-1, with D perhaps assigned TRBD1 or TRBD2 (5 bases each). CDR1 and CDR2 from the germline V gene are SGHRS and YFSETQ. V was clipped by 3 bases and J by 6 bases, with 10 bases between them. This CDR3 is built from 12 residues.

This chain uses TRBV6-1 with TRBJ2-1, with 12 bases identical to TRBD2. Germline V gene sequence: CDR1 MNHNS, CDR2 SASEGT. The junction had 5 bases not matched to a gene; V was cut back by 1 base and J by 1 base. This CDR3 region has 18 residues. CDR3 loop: CASSEEFGTSGSYNEQFF. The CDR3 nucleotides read TGTGCCAGCAGTGAAGAATTCGGGACTAGCGGGTCCTACAATGAGCAGTTCTTC.

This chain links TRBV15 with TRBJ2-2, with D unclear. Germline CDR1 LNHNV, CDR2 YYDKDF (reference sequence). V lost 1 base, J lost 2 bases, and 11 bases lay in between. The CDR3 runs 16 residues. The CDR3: CATSRGVEPNTGELFF. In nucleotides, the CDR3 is TGTGCCACCAGCAGAGGGGTAGAACCTAACACCGGGGAGCTGTTTTTT. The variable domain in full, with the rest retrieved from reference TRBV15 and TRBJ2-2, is DAMVIQNPRYQVTQFGKPVTLSCSQTLNHNVMYWYQQKSSQAPKLLFHYYDKDFNNEADTPDNFQSRRPNTSFCFLDIRSPGLGDTAMYLCATSRGVEPNTGELFFGEGSRLTVL.

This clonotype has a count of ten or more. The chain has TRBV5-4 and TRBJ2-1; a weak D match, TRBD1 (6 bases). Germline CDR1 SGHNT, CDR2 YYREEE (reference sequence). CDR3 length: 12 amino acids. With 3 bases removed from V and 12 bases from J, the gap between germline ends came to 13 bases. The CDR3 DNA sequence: TGTGCCAGCAGCTGGGACACTTTAGGGCAGTTCTTC. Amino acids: CASSWDTLGQFF.

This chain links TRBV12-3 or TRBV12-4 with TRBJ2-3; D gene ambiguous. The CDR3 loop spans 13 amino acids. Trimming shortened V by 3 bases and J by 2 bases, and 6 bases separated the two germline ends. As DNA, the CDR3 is TGTGCCAGCAGTTTGCGCCACACAGATACGCAGTATTTT. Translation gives CASSLRHTDTQYF.

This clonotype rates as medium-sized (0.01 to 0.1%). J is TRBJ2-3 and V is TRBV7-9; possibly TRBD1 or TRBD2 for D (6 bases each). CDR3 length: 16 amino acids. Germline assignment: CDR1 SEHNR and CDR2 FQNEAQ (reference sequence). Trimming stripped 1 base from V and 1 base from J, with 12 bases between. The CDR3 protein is CASSLDPGARTDTQYF. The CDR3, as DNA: TGTGCCAGCAGCTTAGATCCGGGGGCCCGCACAGATACGCAGTATTTT.

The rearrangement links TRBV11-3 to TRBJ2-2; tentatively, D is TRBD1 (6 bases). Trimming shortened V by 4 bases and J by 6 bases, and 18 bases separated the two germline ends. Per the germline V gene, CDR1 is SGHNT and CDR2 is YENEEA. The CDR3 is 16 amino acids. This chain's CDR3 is CASSSEVVRGAGELFF. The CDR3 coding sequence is TGTGCCAGCAGCTCAGAAGTGGTCAGGGGAGCCGGGGAGCTGTTTTTT.

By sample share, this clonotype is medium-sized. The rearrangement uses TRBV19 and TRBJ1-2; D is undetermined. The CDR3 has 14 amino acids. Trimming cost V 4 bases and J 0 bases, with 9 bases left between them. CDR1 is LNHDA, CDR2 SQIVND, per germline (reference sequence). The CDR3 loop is CASSNPSANYGYTF. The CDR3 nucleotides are TGTGCCAGTAGTAACCCGAGTGCTAACTATGGCTACACCTTC.

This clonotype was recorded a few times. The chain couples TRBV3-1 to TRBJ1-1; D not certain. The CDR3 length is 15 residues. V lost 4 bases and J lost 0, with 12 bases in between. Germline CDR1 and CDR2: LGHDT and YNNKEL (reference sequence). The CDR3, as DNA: TGTGCCAGCAGCCCCCCCACGAGGGTGAACACTGAAGCTTTCTTT. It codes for CASSPPTRVNTEAFF.

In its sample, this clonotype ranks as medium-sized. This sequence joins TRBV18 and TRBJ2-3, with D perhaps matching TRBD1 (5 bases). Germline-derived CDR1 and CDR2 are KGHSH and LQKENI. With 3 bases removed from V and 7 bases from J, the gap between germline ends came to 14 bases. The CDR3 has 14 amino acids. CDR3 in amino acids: CASSPPSRANTQYF. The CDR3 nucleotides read TGTGCCAGCTCACCCCCTTCCAGGGCGAATACGCAGTATTTT.